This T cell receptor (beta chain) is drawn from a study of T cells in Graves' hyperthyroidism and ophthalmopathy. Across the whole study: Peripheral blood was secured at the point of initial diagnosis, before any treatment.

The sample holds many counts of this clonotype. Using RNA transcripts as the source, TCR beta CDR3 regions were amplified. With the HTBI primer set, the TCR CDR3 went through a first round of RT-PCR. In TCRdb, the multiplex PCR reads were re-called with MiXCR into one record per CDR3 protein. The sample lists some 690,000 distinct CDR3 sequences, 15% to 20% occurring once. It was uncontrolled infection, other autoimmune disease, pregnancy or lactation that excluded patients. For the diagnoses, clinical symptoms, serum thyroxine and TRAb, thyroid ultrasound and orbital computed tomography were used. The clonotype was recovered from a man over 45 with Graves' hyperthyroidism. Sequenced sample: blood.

The CDR3 loop is CASKRQGESNQPQHF. The CDR3 bases are TGTGCCAGCAAAAGACAGGGGGAAAGCAATCAGCCCCAGCATTTT. The gene calls are TRBV6-2 or TRBV6-3 and TRBJ1-5; 9 bases agree with TRBD1. This CDR3 is built from 15 residues. Trimming took 7 bases from V and 1 from J; bases not matched to a gene: 5. The germline CDR1 and CDR2 sequences are MNHEY and SVGEGT.